This T cell receptor beta chain was sequenced for a study of PD-1 blockade in classical Hodgkin lymphoma. Time point meaning: cycle 4 day 1 (C4D1), after 6 weeks of nivolumab. Every one of the patients relapsed after autologous stem cell transplantation (brentuximab vedotin exposure was variable). The method was immunoSEQ multiplex PCR; TCRdb's version includes in-frame clones alone and lacks a portion of them. The sample lists about 46,000 clones, about 75% occurring once. The table lists this clone with a count of one. The clonotype was recovered from a human donor with classical Hodgkin lymphoma. The sequencing used peripheral blood mononuclear cells (PBMCs), collected before the fourth cycle of nivolumab.

The CDR3 DNA is TGTGCCATCAGTGAGGGGGATACGCAGTATTTT. This gives the protein CAISEGDTQYF. The chain links TRBV10-3 to TRBJ2-3; D unresolved. Germline CDR1 ENHRY, CDR2 SYGVKD. Trimming cost V 2 bases and J 6 bases, with 3 bases left between them. The CDR3 is 11 residues long.